Sequencing of this TCR beta chain was carried out in a study of blood T cell repertoires in COVID-19. Study-wide background: From T cells, B-cell-depleted T cells, or PBMCs came the material, which was cDNA or gDNA.

The CDR3 consists of 13 residues. Trimming took 8 bases from V and 6 from J, leaving 16 bases between them. The germline V gene has CDR1 MNHEY and CDR2 SMNVEV (reference sequence). The protocol was immunoSEQ multiplex PCR, while the TCRdb copy is restricted to in-frame clones and leaves out a portion. This sample has some 330,000 clones, with roughly four fifths found just once. Sequencing was performed on PBMCs or T cells enriched from blood (not recorded which). The sequence was collected from a woman in her forties or fifties who had recovered from COVID-19. The V call is TRBV27, the J call TRBJ1-1, with a possible D match to TRBD1 (6 bases). The CDR3 coding sequence is TGTGCCAGCCGAGACTCTTACAGGGCTGAAGCTTTCTTT. Translation: CASRDSYRAEAFF.